The entry below gives a single TCR beta chain sequence along with its context. The data belong to a study of shared clonotypes between healthy human individuals. The CDR3 is made up of 16 amino acids. Germline CDR1 is LNHNV and CDR2 is YYDKDF (reference sequence). The V end lost 0 bases, the J end lost 0 bases, and 9 bases lay between the germline ends. Sequencing was performed with immunoSEQ multiplex PCR; in TCRdb, only in-frame clones are kept and a portion is missing. The sample carries nearly 1 million clones, approximately 80% recorded once. The sequence was collected from a man aged 18 to 29 in good health. V usage is TRBV15 and J usage is TRBJ1-5; unclear D gene. Sequencing was carried out using memory CD4+ T cells sorted from blood. Subset denoted: CD45RA-negative fraction. CDR3: CATSREHADSNQPQHF. CDR3 coding DNA: TGTGCCACCAGCAGAGAGCACGCTGATAGCAATCAGCCCCAGCATTTT.